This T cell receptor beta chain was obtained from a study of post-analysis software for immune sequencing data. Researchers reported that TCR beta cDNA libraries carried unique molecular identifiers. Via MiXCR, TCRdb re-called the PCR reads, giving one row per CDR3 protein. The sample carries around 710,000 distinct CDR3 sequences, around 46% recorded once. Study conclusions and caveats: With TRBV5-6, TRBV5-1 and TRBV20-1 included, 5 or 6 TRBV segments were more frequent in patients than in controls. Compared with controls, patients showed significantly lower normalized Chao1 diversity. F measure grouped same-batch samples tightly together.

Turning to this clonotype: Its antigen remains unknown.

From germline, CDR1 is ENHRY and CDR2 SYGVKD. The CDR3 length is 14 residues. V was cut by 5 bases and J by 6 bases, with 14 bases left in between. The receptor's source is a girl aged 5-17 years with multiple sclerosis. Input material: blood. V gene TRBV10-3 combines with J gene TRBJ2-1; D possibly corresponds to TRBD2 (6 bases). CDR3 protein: CAISFPGTPNEQFF. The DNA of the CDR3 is TGTGCCATCAGTTTCCCCGGGACTCCCAATGAGCAGTTCTTC.